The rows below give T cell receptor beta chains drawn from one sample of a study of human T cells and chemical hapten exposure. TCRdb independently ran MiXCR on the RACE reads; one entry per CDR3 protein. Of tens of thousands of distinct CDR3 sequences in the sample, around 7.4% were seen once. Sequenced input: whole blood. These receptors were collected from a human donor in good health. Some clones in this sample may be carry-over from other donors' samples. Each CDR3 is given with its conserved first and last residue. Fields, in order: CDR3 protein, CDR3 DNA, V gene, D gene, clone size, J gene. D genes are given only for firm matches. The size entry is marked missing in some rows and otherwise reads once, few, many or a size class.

CASSHDSVQYTEAFF,TGCGCCAGCAGCCATGACAGTGTTCAGTACACTGAAGCTTTCTTT,TRBV5-1,-,few,TRBJ1-1
CASRTGVNTEAFF,TGTGCCAGCAGAACCGGGGTGAACACTGAAGCTTTCTTT,TRBV2,-,-,TRBJ1-1
CASSLSAQNLNTEAFF,TGTGCCAGCAGTTTATCAGCTCAGAATCTTAACACTGAAGCTTTCTTT,TRBV27,-,few,TRBJ1-1
CASSSMDRGAGYNF,TGTGCCAGCAGCAGTATGGACAGGGGAGCTGGCTACAACTTC,TRBV12-3/TRBV12-4,TRBD1,-,TRBJ1-2
CSANGENTGELFF,TGCAGTGCTAACGGCGAAAACACCGGGGAGCTGTTTTTT,TRBV20-1,-,many,TRBJ2-2
CASSNSREIAFF,TGTGCCAGCAGTAACTCCAGGGAGATTGCTTTCTTT,TRBV12-3/TRBV12-4,-,many,TRBJ1-1
CASSEWGGGGQPQHF,TGTGCCAGCAGTGAATGGGGCGGGGGAGGTCAGCCCCAGCATTTT,TRBV2,-,few,TRBJ1-5
CASSQDVGQGITEAFF,TGCGCCAGCAGCCAAGATGTAGGACAGGGGATCACTGAAGCTTTCTTT,TRBV4-1,TRBD1,few,TRBJ1-1
CASSLQGGARGAEAFF,TGTGCCAGCAGCTTGCAGGGGGGGGCGCGGGGCGCTGAAGCTTTCTTT,TRBV28,TRBD1,-,TRBJ1-1
CASSAGLINQPQHF,TGTGCCAGCAGCGCCGGGTTAATCAATCAGCCCCAGCATTTT,TRBV9,-,-,TRBJ1-5
CASGNQGRERHTEQFF,TGTGCCAGCGGCAATCAGGGACGGGAGCGGCACACTGAGCAGTTCTTC,TRBV21-1,-,many,TRBJ2-1
CASRKADWRADTQYF,TGTGCCAGCAGAAAGGCGGACTGGAGAGCAGATACGCAGTATTTT,TRBV7-2,-,few,TRBJ2-3
CASFPTGAGTGGTFF,TGTGCCAGCTTCCCCACTGGGGCTGGGACAGGAGGAACTTTCTTT,TRBV18,TRBD1,many,TRBJ1-1
CASSLGGAAPGNTIYF,TGTGCCAGCAGCTTAGGGGGGGCAGCCCCTGGAAACACCATATATTTT,TRBV7-2,-,-,TRBJ1-3
CASSSGAYNEQFF,TGTGCCAGCAGTTCCGGGGCCTACAATGAGCAGTTCTTC,TRBV28,-,medium-sized,TRBJ2-1
CASSFAGNGYTF,TGTGCCAGCAGTTTTGCGGGGAATGGCTACACCTTC,TRBV27,-,many,TRBJ1-2
CASGGASNVLTF,TGTGCCAGCGGCGGGGCCTCCAACGTCCTGACTTTC,TRBV6-5,-,few,TRBJ2-6
CASSKPQRTEAFF,TGTGCCAGCAGCAAGCCTCAACGGACTGAAGCTTTCTTT,TRBV5-4,-,-,TRBJ1-1
CASSPRWIATNEKLFF,TGTGCCAGCTCACCACGATGGATTGCAACTAATGAAAAACTGTTTTTT,TRBV18,-,many,TRBJ1-4
CATSRYAGWGSEAFF,TGTGCCACCAGCAGATACGCCGGTTGGGGCAGCGAAGCTTTCTTT,TRBV15,-,many,TRBJ1-1
CATEGQPNTEAFF,TGTGCCACTGAGGGACAGCCGAACACTGAAGCTTTCTTT,TRBV28,TRBD1,many,TRBJ1-1
CASSSGTGHNEQFF,TGTGCCAGCAGCTCCGGGACAGGGCACAATGAGCAGTTCTTC,TRBV7-9,TRBD1,many,TRBJ2-1
CASSRGQGDTEAFF,TGTGCCAGCAGCCGTGGACAGGGGGACACTGAAGCTTTCTTT,TRBV11-2,TRBD1,few,TRBJ1-1
CASSMTGTEAFF,TGTGCCAGCAGCATGACAGGCACTGAAGCTTTCTTT,TRBV6-5,-,few,TRBJ1-1
CASSQDPAGTDTQYF,TGCGCCAGCAGCCAAGATCCAGCTGGCACAGATACGCAGTATTTT,TRBV4-1,-,-,TRBJ2-3
CASSHSGGCGEKLFF,TGTGCCAGCAGCCACTCAGGGGGCTGTGGAGAAAAACTGTTTTTT,TRBV4-2,TRBD1,-,TRBJ1-4
CASSLAGGRGTEAFF,TGCGCCAGCAGCTTGGCCGGGGGGAGGGGGACTGAAGCTTTCTTT,TRBV5-1,-,many,TRBJ1-1
CASSLEAAYNEQFF,TGCGCCAGCAGCTTGGAGGCAGCTTACAATGAGCAGTTCTTC,TRBV5-1,-,few,TRBJ2-1
CATSGDTGELFF,TGTGCCACCAGTGGGGACACCGGGGAGCTGTTTTTT,TRBV24-1,-,-,TRBJ2-2
CASSYSMGGNTGELFF,TGTGCCAGCAGTTACTCGATGGGAGGGAACACCGGGGAGCTGTTTTTT,TRBV6-5,-,many,TRBJ2-2
CATSRGAAETYEQYF,TGTGCCACCAGCAGAGGGGCAGCGGAGACCTACGAGCAGTACTTC,TRBV15,-,few,TRBJ2-7
CAAERGTEAFF,TGTGCCGCGGAACGGGGCACTGAAGCTTTCTTT,TRBV12-3/TRBV12-4,-,many,TRBJ1-1
CASSLERGQTQETQYF,TGCGCCAGCAGCTTGGAAAGGGGACAGACCCAAGAGACCCAGTACTTC,TRBV5-1,TRBD1,many,TRBJ2-5
CASSYSFGTASYEQYF,TGTGCCAGCAGTTACTCGTTCGGGACAGCTTCCTACGAGCAGTACTTC,TRBV6-5,TRBD1,many,TRBJ2-7
CASSFQRGGGANVLTF,TGTGCCAGCAGCTTCCAAAGAGGAGGTGGGGCCAACGTCCTGACTTTC,TRBV7-2,-,many,TRBJ2-6
CAINNRQTVDEQFF,TGTGCCATCAATAACCGACAAACGGTAGATGAGCAGTTCTTC,TRBV10-3,-,many,TRBJ2-1
CASSERGSQPQHF,TGTGCCAGCAGTGAAAGGGGTAGTCAGCCCCAGCATTTT,TRBV2,-,-,TRBJ1-5
CASSPMAGGTEAFF,TGTGCCAGTAGTCCCATGGCAGGGGGCACTGAAGCTTTCTTT,TRBV19,TRBD1,-,TRBJ1-1
CSANEKLFF,TGCAGTGCTAATGAAAAACTGTTTTTT,TRBV20-1,-,many,TRBJ1-4
CASKEAGLAKNIQYF,TGTGCCAGCAAGGAAGCGGGGCTAGCCAAAAACATTCAGTACTTC,TRBV27,TRBD2,many,TRBJ2-4
CASTTKGVMGYTF,TGTGCCAGCACCACCAAGGGGGTCATGGGCTACACCTTC,TRBV3-1,-,few,TRBJ1-2
CASSQGLDTQYF,TGTGCCAGCAGCCAAGGGTTAGATACGCAGTATTTT,TRBV3-1,-,-,TRBJ2-3